The 22 T cell receptor beta chains listed next were all sequenced from one sample in a study of T-cell memory formation after mild COVID-19. TCRdb reanalysed the 5' RACE reads using MiXCR and keeps one entry per CDR3 protein. The data show around 250,000 distinct CDR3 sequences, with over 9% seen just once and 20% to 25% held by the top ten. Sequencing was done on a sample of PBMCs or a T cell subset sorted from them (not recorded which). The receptors were gathered from a man in his late teens or twenties who had mild COVID-19 (a few samples of this study predate the infection). Cell type and time point are not known.

This clonotype was seen more than once but under ten times. The chain has TRBV6-6 and TRBJ1-1, with a possible D match to TRBD1 (5 bases). In germline, CDR1 is MNHNY, CDR2 SVGAGI (reference sequence). The ends were cut back, 0 bases at V and 5 bases at J, with 13 bases in the middle. The CDR3 is 15 amino acids. The CDR3 loop is CASSYSAGEWTEAFF. DNA of the CDR3: TGTGCCAGCAGTTACTCGGCGGGGGAGTGGACTGAAGCTTTCTTT.

The chain combines TRBV12-3 or TRBV12-4 with TRBJ2-5; D remains ambiguous. Trimming pared 6 bases from V and 2 bases from J, leaving 10 bases between. The CDR3 has 13 amino acids. The CDR3 DNA reads TGTGCCAGCAGGTACAGCCAGCAAGAGACCCAGTACTTC. The encoded protein is CASRYSQQETQYF.

This clonotype occurred a few times. V and J are TRBV20-1 and TRBJ2-3; 10 bases agree with TRBD2. Germline V lookup: CDR1 DFQATT, CDR2 SNEGSKA (reference sequence). Losses at the gene ends were 2 bases for V and 2 bases for J; bases not matched to a gene: 4. The CDR3 loop spans 15 amino acids. This CDR3 is CSARPSGGATDTQYF. DNA of the CDR3: TGCAGTGCTAGACCCAGCGGGGGGGCCACAGATACGCAGTATTTT.

This clonotype has a handful of counts. The chain employs TRBV10-3 and TRBJ2-7; 8 bases align to TRBD1. CDR1 ENHRY and CDR2 SYGVKD come from the germline V gene. The CDR3 sequence is 14 residues long. V gave up 6 bases and J gave up 2 bases; unmatched junction bases: 6. CDR3 loop: CAIREDRVPYEQYF. The CDR3 bases are TGTGCCATCAGGGAGGACAGGGTCCCCTACGAGCAGTACTTC.

The rearrangement joins TRBV28 to TRBJ1-2; D remains ambiguous. The CDR3 has 14 residues. Germline V CDR1 and CDR2: MDHEN, SYDVKM. V was cut by 2 bases and J by 5 bases, with 12 bases left in between. CDR3 in amino acids: CASSLGARGYGYTF. CDR3 in DNA: TGTGCCAGCAGTTTAGGCGCCAGAGGGTATGGCTACACCTTC.

This clonotype came up a few times. The V and J genes are TRBV4-1 and TRBJ2-1, with 9 nucleotides matching TRBD2. Germline CDR1 reads MGHRA; CDR2 reads YSYEKL. The V segment lost 1 base and the J segment 7 bases; nucleotides outside the gene matches: 8. The CDR3 has 16 amino acids. CDR3 region: CASSQGRAGGLNEQFF. CDR3 nucleotide sequence: TGCGCCAGCAGCCAAGGTCGAGCGGGGGGTCTTAATGAGCAGTTCTTC.

This clonotype showed up just a few times. This chain joins TRBV12-3 or TRBV12-4 and TRBJ2-5; D not resolved. This CDR3 contains 13 residues. Trimming took 6 bases from V and 6 from J, leaving 14 bases between them. In DNA form, the CDR3 reads TGTGCCAGCAGGCCATCCGAGAGGCAGACCCAGTACTTC. It encodes CASRPSERQTQYF.

Worth noting for this clonotype: Mismatch with germline at one junction end may stem from a read error. V usage is TRBV7-9 and J usage is TRBJ2-1; either TRBD1 or TRBD2 may supply D (5 bases each). CDR1 SEHNR and CDR2 FQNEAQ come from the germline V gene (reference sequence). The CDR3 has 15 residues. CDR3 loop: CASSDGTAVYTEQFF. The CDR3 DNA reads as TGTGCCAGCAGCGACGGGACGGCGGTTTACACTGAGCAGTTCTTC.

The chain carries TRBV5-1 and TRBJ2-2, with D possibly being TRBD2 (6 bases). Germline V gene data show CDR1 as SGHRS and CDR2 as YFSETQ. V dropped 6 bases and J dropped 5 bases, with 11 bases sitting between them. The CDR3 consists of 13 residues. The CDR3 loop reads CASTPRGTGELFF. In DNA, the CDR3 is TGCGCCAGCACCCCCCGGGGGACCGGGGAGCTGTTTTTT. Using reference TRBV5-1 and TRBJ2-2 for the parts outside the CDR3, the full variable domain is KAGVTQTPRYLIKTRGQQVTLSCSPISGHRSVSWYQQTPGQGLQFLFEYFSETQRNKGNFPGRFSGRQFSNSRSEMNVSTLELGDSALYLCASTPRGTGELFFGEGSRLTVL.

Only a few counts were recorded for this clonotype. The chain combines TRBV5-6 with TRBJ2-5; 8 positions agree with TRBD2. The CDR3 has 14 amino acids. The J segment lost 6 bases and the V segment lost 3 bases, leaving 7 bases of the junction unmatched. CDR1 is SGHDT and CDR2 is YYEEEE in the germline V gene. The CDR3 here is CASSSSGGGKTQYF. The CDR3 coding sequence is TGTGCCAGCAGCTCCTCGGGCGGGGGGAAGACCCAGTACTTC.

This clonotype was recorded a few times. V gene TRBV14 combines with J gene TRBJ1-1; D might be TRBD1 (5 bases). Germline V gene sequence: CDR1 SGHDN, CDR2 FVKESK. The CDR3 extends over 16 amino acids. The V and J ends lost 0 bases and 0 bases respectively, with 11 bases between them. The DNA of the CDR3 is TGTGCCAGCAGCCAAGACCCAGGGACCATGAACACTGAAGCTTTCTTT. The encoded protein is CASSQDPGTMNTEAFF.

In DNA, the CDR3 is TGTGCCAGCAGCGCCAACACCGGACAGGGGGCCTTGGAGACCCAGTACTTC. Protein sequence: CASSANTGQGALETQYF. The chain is built from TRBV9 and TRBJ2-5, with 11 bases that match TRBD1. V lost 3 bases, J lost 5 bases, and 12 bases stayed unmatched. Germline CDR1 reads SGDLS; CDR2 reads YYNGEE. The CDR3 has 17 residues. The full variable domain, rest sourced from reference TRBV9 and TRBJ2-5, is DSGVTQTPKHLITATGQRVTLRCSPRSGDLSVYWYQQSLDQGLQFLIQYYNGEERAKGNILERFSAQQFPDLHSELNLSSLELGDSALYFCASSANTGQGALETQYFGPGTRLLVL.

In its sample, this clonotype was seen once. V gene TRBV9 combines with J gene TRBJ2-7; D is unclear. Germline CDR1 reads SGDLS; CDR2 reads YYNGEE. This CDR3 has 13 residues. CDR3 nucleotides: TGTGCCAGCAGCGCCGATAGGGCCTACGAGCGGTACGTC. Protein sequence: CASSADRAYERYV.

The chain couples TRBV5-6 to TRBJ2-1; D unclear. V lost 4 bases and J 4 bases, leaving 9 bases between the germline ends. CDR1 and CDR2 (germline): SGHDT, YYEEEE. The CDR3 runs to 13 residues. The CDR3 bases are TGTGCCAGCAGCCGTTGGGATTACAATGAGCAGTTCTTC. It specifies CASSRWDYNEQFF. The full variable domain, its missing parts supplied by reference TRBV5-6 and TRBJ2-1, is DAGVTQSPTHLIKTRGQQVTLRCSPKSGHDTVSWYQQALGQGPQFIFQYYEEEERQRGNFPDRFSGHQFPNYSSELNVNALLLGDSALYLCASSRWDYNEQFFGPGTRLTVL.

This clonotype was seen once. V is TRBV6-5 and J is TRBJ2-3, with D possibly matching TRBD2 (6 bases). The CDR3 consists of 17 residues. Trimming left V 0 bases short and J 2 bases short, with 15 bases between. Germline V CDR1 and CDR2: MNHEY, SVGAGI. CDR3 residues: CASSYSVAGPLTDTQYF. The CDR3, as DNA: TGTGCCAGCAGTTACTCGGTGGCGGGGCCCCTCACAGATACGCAGTATTTT.

This clonotype was seen a handful of times. J is TRBJ1-1 and V is TRBV20-1, with D uncertain. There are 11 residues in the CDR3. Germline CDR1 DFQATT, CDR2 SNEGSKA (reference sequence). V gave up 3 bases and J gave up 9 bases, with 11 bases separating them. Written as DNA, the CDR3 is TGCAGTGCTAGGGATGGCGTTAAAGCTTTCTTT. Encoded protein: CSARDGVKAFF.

This clonotype occurred a few times. This rearrangement joins TRBV5-5 to TRBJ1-5; D is unresolved. This CDR3 is 17 amino acids long. The V gene lost 0 bases and the J gene lost 5 bases, with 18 bases spanning the gap. Germline V gene data show CDR1 as SGHKS and CDR2 as YYEKEE (reference sequence). DNA for the CDR3: TGTGCCAGCAGCTTGGCCTTCGTAGGGCAGCCCTATCAGCCCCAGCATTTT. Translating it yields CASSLAFVGQPYQPQHF.

This clonotype showed up just a few times. The chain recombines TRBV6-6 with TRBJ1-2, with no clear D. The CDR3 runs to 13 residues. Trimming took 2 bases from V and 3 from J, leaving 7 bases between them. The germline V gene has CDR1 MNHNY and CDR2 SVGAGI (reference sequence). CDR3 loop: CASSYGSDYGYTF. CDR3 nucleotides: TGTGCCAGCAGTTACGGGTCAGACTATGGCTACACCTTC.

This clonotype was seen a handful of times. The V and J genes are TRBV9 and TRBJ2-1; 11 bases are shared with TRBD2. V lost 3 bases and J lost 6; bases outside the gene matches: 8. CDR3 size: 16 residues. CDR1 SGDLS and CDR2 YYNGEE come from the germline V gene. The CDR3 region has the DNA TGTGCCAGCAGCGCGAGGGGACTAGCGGCGCTCAATGAGCAGTTCTTC. Residues: CASSARGLAALNEQFF.

This clonotype was counted a few times. DNA for the CDR3: TGTGCCAGCAGCTTACGGATCAGCTACAATGAGCAGTTCTTC. It encodes CASSLRISYNEQFF. The chain is built from TRBV7-2 and TRBJ2-1; the D is unclear. CDR1 and CDR2 (germline): SGHTA, FQGNSA. The CDR3 spans 14 residues. Trimming left V 2 bases short and J 3 bases short, with 8 bases between.

The chain is built from TRBV20-1 and TRBJ2-3; D is possibly TRBD2 (6 bases). Germline CDR1 DFQATT, CDR2 SNEGSKA (reference sequence). Trimming pared 5 bases from V and 5 bases from J, leaving 20 bases between. This CDR3 has 15 residues. The CDR3 is CSAPAAGLRGDTQYF. The CDR3 DNA reads as TGCAGTGCTCCCGCTGCGGGGCTACGGGGAGATACGCAGTATTTT.

This clonotype was picked up a small number of times. The V gene is TRBV18, the J gene TRBJ1-1; D is ambiguous. CDR1 is KGHSH, CDR2 LQKENI, per germline. This CDR3 has 12 amino acids. V lost 3 bases to trimming and J lost 7 bases, with 9 bases between them. The CDR3 nucleotides are TGTGCCAGCTCACCGAGGGTCGGTGAAGCTTTCTTT. This sequence encodes CASSPRVGEAFF.